These 2 T cell receptor beta chains came from one sample sequenced in a study of cytomegalovirus exposure and HLA in healthy donors. PCR primers comprised 60 Vbeta and 13 Jbeta primers. Produced via immunoSEQ multiplex PCR; TCRdb's table is partial and in-frame only. The sample includes 90,000 to 120,000 clones, approximately 79% seen only once; the top ten take more than 2%. Sample: PBMCs. Receptor source: a young man in good health and CMV-seronegative.

V is TRBV2 and J is TRBJ2-5, with D unclear. The CDR3 extends over 10 amino acids. In germline, CDR1 is SNHLY, CDR2 FYNNEI. The germline V and J ends were trimmed by 3 bases and 14 bases, with 10 bases remaining between them. The CDR3 nucleotides are TGTGCCAGCAGTGACCTACAGCCATACTTC. It is translated as CASSDLQPYF.

The DNA of the CDR3 is TGTGCCAGCAGTTTACGGTGGGGCTCTCTGGATGAAAAACTGTTTTTT. It translates to CASSLRWGSLDEKLFF. V usage is TRBV27 and J usage is TRBJ1-4, with D possibly being TRBD1 (5 bases). Germline loops: CDR1 MNHEY, CDR2 SMNVEV (reference sequence). The CDR3 is made up of 16 amino acids. Trimming stripped 2 bases from V and 6 bases from J, with 16 bases between.